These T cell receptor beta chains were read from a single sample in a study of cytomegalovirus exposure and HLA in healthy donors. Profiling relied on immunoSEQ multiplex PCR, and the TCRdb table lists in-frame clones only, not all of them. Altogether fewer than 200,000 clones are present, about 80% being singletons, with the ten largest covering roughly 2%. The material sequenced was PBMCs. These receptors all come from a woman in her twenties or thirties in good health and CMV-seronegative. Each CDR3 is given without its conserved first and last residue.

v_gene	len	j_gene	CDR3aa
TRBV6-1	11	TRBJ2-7	ATRSADSYEQY
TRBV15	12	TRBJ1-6	ATSSRYDNSPLH
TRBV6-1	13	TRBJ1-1	ASTPGSRMDTEAF
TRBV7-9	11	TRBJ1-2	ASSATGTDGYT
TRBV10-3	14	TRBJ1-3	AIRGSQGARGNTIY
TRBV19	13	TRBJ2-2	ASSIRHQNTGELF
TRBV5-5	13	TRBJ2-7	ASSPALTGGNEQY
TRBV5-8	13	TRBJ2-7	ASRLLLAGVNEQY
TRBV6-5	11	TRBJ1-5	ASRLQGNQPQH
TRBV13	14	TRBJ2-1	ASSSQMGGRSDEQF
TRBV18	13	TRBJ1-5	ASSPGEGGGQPQH
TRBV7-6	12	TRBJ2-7	ASSPLGTGYEQY
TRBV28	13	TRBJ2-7	ASSLRQGGLYEQY
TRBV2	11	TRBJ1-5	ASRRGQSQPQH
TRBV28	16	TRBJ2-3	ASSLTRTSWGGVNTQY
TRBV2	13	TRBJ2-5	ASSYWTGAQETQY
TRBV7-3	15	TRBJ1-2	ASSSPGQGTGGDGYT
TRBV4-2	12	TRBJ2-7	ASSLTRDTYEQY
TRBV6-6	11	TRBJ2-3	ASAGTGADTQY
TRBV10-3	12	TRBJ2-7	AIEYRQGAGEQY
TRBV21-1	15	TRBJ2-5	ASSKEEGGLIKRTQY
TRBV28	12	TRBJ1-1	ASSARDRRTEAF
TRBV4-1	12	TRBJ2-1	ASSRLGPGDEQF
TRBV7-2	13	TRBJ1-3	ASSRLGSGGNTIY
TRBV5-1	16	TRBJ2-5	ASSPTRQYIGAKETQY
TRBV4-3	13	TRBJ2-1	ASSQRRGPDNEQF
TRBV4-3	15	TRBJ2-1	ASSQDRGQLSYNEQF
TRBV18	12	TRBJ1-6	ASSGQGENSPLH
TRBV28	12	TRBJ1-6	ASSPGSSNSPLH
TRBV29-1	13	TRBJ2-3	SVAPNGQGPDTQY
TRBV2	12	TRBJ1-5	ASNDQGGNQPQH
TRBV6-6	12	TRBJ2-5	ASSHPGSQETQY
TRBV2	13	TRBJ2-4	ASSQLGGGLDSQY
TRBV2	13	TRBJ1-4	ASNLEGLPNEKLF
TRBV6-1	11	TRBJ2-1	ASSGDSYNEQF
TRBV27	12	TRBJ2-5	ASSPQTGRQTQY
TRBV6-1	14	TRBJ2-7	ASSVGGVLSGYEQY
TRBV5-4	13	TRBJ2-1	ASSERGLPYNEQF
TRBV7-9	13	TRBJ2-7	ASSLSGGLSYEQY
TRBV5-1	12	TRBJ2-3	ASKLTVAADTQY
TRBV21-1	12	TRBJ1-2	ASSGIDSDYGYT
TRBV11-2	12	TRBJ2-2	ASSLGRFTGELF
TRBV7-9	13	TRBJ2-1	ASSSRTVGDNEQF
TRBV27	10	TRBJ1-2	ASSLGGRGYT
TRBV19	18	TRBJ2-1	ASSIDRASGRAKPYNEQF
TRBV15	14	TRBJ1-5	ATSLGTGDSNQPQH
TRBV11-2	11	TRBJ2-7	ASSLVPSREQY
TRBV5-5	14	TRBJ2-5	ASSLPLNDRQETQY
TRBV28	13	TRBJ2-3	ASTLQGVGTDTQY
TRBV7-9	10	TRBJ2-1	ASSDTRNEQF
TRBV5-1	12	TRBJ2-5	ASSFTSGKETQY
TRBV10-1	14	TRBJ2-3	ASTRSTGGATDTQY
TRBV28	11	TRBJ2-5	ASSLHDREAQY
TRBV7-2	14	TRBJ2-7	ASSLLPGQGDYEQY
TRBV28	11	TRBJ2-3	ASSWGGGDTQY
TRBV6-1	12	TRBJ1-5	ASSDRGTNQPQH
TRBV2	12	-	ASTVGTGAYEQY
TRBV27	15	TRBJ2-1	ASSFFRGTMGGDEQF
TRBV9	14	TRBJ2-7	ASSVTPGQGAYEQY
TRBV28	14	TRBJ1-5	ASSPGQPYSNQPQH